The 8 T cell receptor beta chains below come from one sample, sequenced in a study of T cell responses to AZD1222 COVID-19 vaccine. Only in-frame clones appear in the TCRdb table, and some are missing; sequencing was by immunoSEQ multiplex PCR. The sample has around 200,000 clones, just over 90% seen once. Here the sequenced sample was peripheral blood, taken on day 0 of AZD1222 vaccination. The receptors were gathered from an adult in good health.

This rearrangement joins TRBV19 to TRBJ1-6; no definite D call. Trimming pared 7 bases from V and 7 bases from J, leaving 8 bases between. In germline, CDR1 is LNHDA, CDR2 SQIVND (reference sequence). The CDR3 has 12 amino acids. The CDR3: CASTLGNSPLHF. In DNA form, the CDR3 reads TGTGCCAGTACCCTTGGGAATTCACCCCTCCACTTT.

CDR3 bases: TGTGCCAGCAGGGGGGCGGGGACAGGGGGCGAGACTGAAGCTTTCTTT. It is translated as CASRGAGTGGETEAFF. The chain joins TRBV28 to TRBJ1-1; TRBD1 agrees at 12 bases. J was trimmed by 5 bases and V by 6 bases; bases with no gene match: 10. Germline CDR1 reads MDHEN; CDR2 reads SYDVKM. There are 16 residues in the CDR3.

CDR3 sequence (DNA): TGTGCCAGCACCCATGGGGGAGGTTACGAGCAGTACTTC. Amino acid sequence: CASTHGGGYEQYF. The chain joins TRBV12-3 or TRBV12-4 to TRBJ2-7; weak D call: TRBD2 (6 bases). The CDR3 consists of 13 residues. V dropped 7 bases and J dropped 4 bases, with 14 bases sitting between them.

The rearrangement joins TRBV6-1 to TRBJ1-4, with no clear D. With 1 base removed from V and 4 bases from J, the gap between germline ends came to 16 bases. CDR1 and CDR2 from the germline V gene are MNHNS and SASEGT. The CDR3 runs to 17 residues. CDR3 in amino acids: CASSEGLAIGINEKLFF. For the CDR3, the DNA is TGTGCCAGCAGTGAAGGTTTGGCGATTGGGATTAATGAAAAACTGTTTTTT.

This clone appeared once. The V call is TRBV6-1, the J call TRBJ1-2; no reliable D call. Germline V CDR1 and CDR2: MNHNS, SASEGT. The CDR3 extends over 12 amino acids. V lost 0 bases and J 7 bases, leaving 6 bases between the germline ends. CDR3 sequence: CASSEADFGYTF. In nucleotides, the CDR3 is TGTGCCAGCAGTGAAGCGGATTTTGGCTACACCTTC.

The V gene is TRBV11-2, the J gene TRBJ2-5, with 9 bases that match TRBD2. The germline V gene encodes CDR1 SGHAT and CDR2 FQNNGV. This CDR3 region has 16 residues. With 3 bases clipped from V and 5 bases from J, the junction kept 10 bases outside the gene matches. Written as DNA, the CDR3 is TGTGCCAGCAGCTTCGGGGGGGGACTAGCCCGGGAGACCCAGTACTTC. Its protein is CASSFGGGLARETQYF.

The V call is TRBV7-9, the J call TRBJ1-1; 10 bases fit TRBD1. The CDR3 runs 15 residues. CDR1 is SEHNR and CDR2 is FQNEAQ in the germline V gene (reference sequence). With V trimmed by 2 bases and J by 3 bases, 3 bases remained unmatched. The CDR3 DNA sequence: TGTGCCAGCAGCTTATCCGGACAGGGGGACACTGAAGCTTTCTTT. Amino acid sequence: CASSLSGQGDTEAFF.

As regards this clone: The same CDR3 is also encoded by other DNA sequences in this sample. The V and J genes are TRBV3-1 (or the pseudogene TRBV3-2) and TRBJ1-6; the D gene is possibly TRBD1 (5 bases). The ends were cut back, 3 bases at V and 2 bases at J, with 5 bases in the middle. CDR3 length equals 14 residues. Germline V gives CDR1 LGHDT, CDR2 YNNKEL (reference sequence). The CDR3 loop is CASSQGPYNSPLHF. The CDR3 DNA is TGTGCCAGCAGCCAGGGACCCTATAATTCACCCCTCCACTTT.